One sample yielded the 15 T cell receptor beta chains listed below, sequenced in a study of cytomegalovirus exposure and HLA in healthy donors. The PCR was carried out with 60 Vbeta primers and 13 Jbeta primers. The data were produced by immunoSEQ multiplex PCR, yet TCRdb's version contains in-frame clones alone and is incomplete. The sample consists of approximately 89,000 clones, over 65% of them appearing once. The specimen was PBMCs. These receptors originate from a human donor in good health.

The chain is built from TRBV15 and TRBJ1-1, with a possible D match to TRBD1 (6 bases). This CDR3 is built from 13 residues. In germline, CDR1 is LNHNV, CDR2 YYDKDF (reference sequence). Trimming shortened V by 5 bases and J by 0 bases, and 7 bases separated the two germline ends. The CDR3 protein is CATSGGLNTEAFF. CDR3 nucleotides: TGTGCCACCAGCGGGGGCCTGAACACTGAAGCTTTCTTT.

This clone was observed a single time. This chain connects TRBV29-1 to TRBJ2-1, with 10 positions matching TRBD2. This CDR3 has 16 residues. Trimming removed 4 bases from V and 4 bases from J; junction bases left unmatched: 10. CDR1 is SQVTM, CDR2 ANQGSEA, per germline. The CDR3 loop is CSVGATGTSVYNEQFF. The CDR3 DNA reads TGCAGCGTTGGGGCCACAGGGACTAGCGTATACAATGAGCAGTTCTTC.

J is TRBJ2-5 and V is TRBV2; 7 bases align to TRBD1. Germline V gives CDR1 SNHLY, CDR2 FYNNEI. This CDR3 has 12 amino acids. J lost 5 bases, V lost 8 bases, and 5 bases had no gene match. DNA for the CDR3: TGTGCCAGCGGGGGACAGTCGGAGACCCAGTACTTC. It specifies CASGGQSETQYF.

The chain links TRBV20-1 to TRBJ1-2; unclear D gene. The CDR3 loop spans 10 amino acids. Germline V gene data show CDR1 as DFQATT and CDR2 as SNEGSKA (reference sequence). Trimming removed 2 bases at V and 7 bases at J, with 5 bases between. CDR3 in amino acids: CSARSSGYTF. The CDR3 DNA reads as TGCAGTGCTAGAAGTAGTGGCTACACCTTC.

The rearrangement uses TRBV7-9 and TRBJ1-4, with 7 bases matching TRBD1. With 5 bases clipped from V and 8 bases from J, the junction kept 14 bases outside the gene matches. CDR1 is SEHNR, CDR2 FQNEAQ, per germline (reference sequence). The CDR3 is 16 residues long. The CDR3: CASSPRTGEGEEKLFF. The DNA of the CDR3 is TGTGCCAGCAGCCCGCGGACAGGAGAAGGTGAAGAAAAACTGTTTTTT.

Comments on this clone: The same CDR3 also results from other DNA sequences found in this sample. The V and J genes are TRBV6-4 and TRBJ2-3; possible D gene TRBD2, 6 bases. The CDR3 extends over 14 amino acids. V was shortened by 2 bases and J by 3 bases, with 9 bases between the two germline ends. Germline CDR1 and CDR2: MRHNA and SNTAGT. Written as DNA, the CDR3 is TGTGCCAGCAGTGACGGCGGGGCGACAGATACGCAGTATTTT. The encoded protein is CASSDGGATDTQYF.

The V gene is TRBV5-6, the J gene TRBJ2-6; a weak D match, TRBD1 (5 bases). Germline loops: CDR1 SGHDT, CDR2 YYEEEE. This CDR3 is 15 amino acids long. V lost 5 bases, J lost 0 bases, and 9 bases lay in between. The CDR3 nucleotides are TGTGCCAGCAGATATGGGGCCTCTGGGGCCAACGTCCTGACTTTC. Translating gives CASRYGASGANVLTF.

CDR3 DNA sequence: TGTGCCAGCAGCCAGGACGGGGTGTCCTACGAGCAGTACTTC. The encoded protein is CASSQDGVSYEQYF. This chain joins TRBV7-2 and TRBJ2-7; a possible D gene is TRBD2 (5 bases). The CDR3 has 14 amino acids. V was trimmed by 5 bases and J by 1 base, leaving 12 bases between them. CDR1 is SGHTA, CDR2 FQGNSA, per germline. Variable domain in full (rest from reference TRBV7-2 and TRBJ2-7): GAGVSQSPSNKVTEKGKDVELRCDPISGHTALYWYRQSLGQGLEFLIYFQGNSAPDKSGLPSDRFSAERTGGSVSTLTIQRTQQEDSAVYLCASSQDGVSYEQYFGPGTRLTVT.

CDR3 sequence (DNA): TGTGCCAGCAGTGGGTCTTACAGGGATCTCGAGCAGTACTTC. Translation: CASSGSYRDLEQYF. The chain carries TRBV28 and TRBJ2-5; TRBD1 is a possible D gene (6 bases). The DNA end favors TRBJ2-7, so the J call may be wrong. This CDR3 is built from 14 residues. Per the germline V gene, CDR1 is MDHEN and CDR2 is SYDVKM.

The genes are TRBV6-1 and TRBJ2-7; weak D call: TRBD1 (6 bases). Germline CDR1 and CDR2: MNHNS and SASEGT. This CDR3 is 14 amino acids long. The V end was cut by 6 bases, the J end by 5 bases, with 17 bases between. The CDR3 reads CASRDRLTGNEQYF. The CDR3 bases are TGTGCCAGCAGAGACAGACTAACAGGGAACGAGCAGTACTTC.

This chain uses TRBV6-5 with TRBJ2-7; tentative D call: TRBD1 (5 bases). Deletions cut 2 bases from V and 6 bases from J, with 8 bases between. CDR1 and CDR2 from the germline V gene are MNHEY and SVGAGI. The CDR3 is made up of 12 amino acids. The CDR3, as DNA: TGTGCCAGCAGTTACAGGGGCTTCGAGCAGTACTTC. Amino acid sequence: CASSYRGFEQYF.

J is TRBJ2-2 and V is TRBV7-2, with 9 bases that match TRBD1. Trimming at V came to 6 bases and at J to 7 bases, leaving 9 bases not matched to a gene. The CDR3 consists of 15 residues. Germline CDR1 SGHTA, CDR2 FQGNSA. In nucleotides, the CDR3 is TGTGCCAGCAGACTCCGGGACAGGGCTGACGGGGAGCTGTTTTTT. Translating it yields CASRLRDRADGELFF.

The genes are TRBV4-2 and TRBJ1-6; possible D gene TRBD1, 5 bases. The CDR3 totals 15 residues. Per germline, CDR1 LGHNA and CDR2 YNFKEQ. The V end lost 3 bases, the J end lost 5 bases, and 11 bases lay between the germline ends. In DNA form, the CDR3 reads TGTGCCAGCAGCCACTCACCGGGGGATAATTCACCCCTCCACTTT. This translates into CASSHSPGDNSPLHF.

The gene calls are TRBV7-2 and TRBJ1-3; possibly TRBD1 for D (5 bases). Germline lookup yields CDR1 SGHTA and CDR2 FQGNSA. The CDR3 is 12 residues long. The V end lost 8 bases, the J end lost 7 bases, and 12 bases lay between the germline ends. The CDR3 here is CASQGHGNTIYF. The CDR3 DNA reads as TGTGCCAGCCAGGGTCACGGGAACACCATATATTTT.

This rearrangement joins TRBV7-9 to TRBJ2-2; possibly TRBD1 for D (5 bases). The CDR3 contains 15 residues. V lost 4 bases to trimming and J lost 0 bases, with 9 bases between them. From germline, CDR1 is SEHNR and CDR2 FQNEAQ (reference sequence). In nucleotides, the CDR3 is TGTGCCAGCAGCTGGGGCACAGCGAACACCGGGGAGCTGTTTTTT. It is translated as CASSWGTANTGELFF. Full variable domain (remainder filled in from reference TRBV7-9 and TRBJ2-2): DTGVSQNPRHKITKRGQNVTFRCDPISEHNRLYWYRQTLGQGPEFLTYFQNEAQLEKSRLLSDRFSAERPKGSFSTLEIQRTEQGDSAMYLCASSWGTANTGELFFGEGSRLTVL.